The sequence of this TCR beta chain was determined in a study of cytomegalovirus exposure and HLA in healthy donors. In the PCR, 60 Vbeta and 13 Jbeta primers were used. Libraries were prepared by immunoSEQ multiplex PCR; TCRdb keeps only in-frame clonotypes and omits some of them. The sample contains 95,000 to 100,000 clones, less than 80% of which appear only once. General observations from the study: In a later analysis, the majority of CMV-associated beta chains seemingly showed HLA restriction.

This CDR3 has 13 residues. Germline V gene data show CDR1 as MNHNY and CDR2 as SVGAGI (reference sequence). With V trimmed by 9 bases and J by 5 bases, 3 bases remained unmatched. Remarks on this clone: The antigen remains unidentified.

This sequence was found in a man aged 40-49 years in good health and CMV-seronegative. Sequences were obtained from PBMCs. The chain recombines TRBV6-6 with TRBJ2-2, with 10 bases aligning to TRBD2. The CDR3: CASERGGTGELFF. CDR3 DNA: TGTGCCAGTGAGCGGGGGGGGACCGGGGAGCTGTTTTTT.